The TCR beta chain under discussion was sequenced for a study of T cells after yellow fever vaccination. Overall study findings and caveats: Of the clonotypes, a small share occurred in both CD4 and CD8 compartments.

About this clonotype itself: Its antigen is unknown.

V was pared by 3 bases and J by 8 bases, with 14 bases between. The CDR3 is made up of 14 amino acids. The germline V gene encodes CDR1 SGHNT and CDR2 YENEEA. One entry per CDR3 protein results from TCRdb running MiXCR on the 5' RACE reads. The data show a few hundred thousand distinct CDR3 sequences, around 8.6% seen once. The sequenced sample was CD4+ T cells sorted from PBMCs, obtained 5 days after the yellow fever booster vaccination. V is TRBV11-3 and J is TRBJ2-1; either TRBD1 or TRBD2 may supply D (5 bases each). The sequence was collected from a man in his late teens or twenties who received the YFV17D yellow fever vaccine. CDR3 in amino acids: CASSLGPLPHEQFF. In DNA, the CDR3 is TGTGCCAGCAGCTTGGGACCCCTTCCACATGAGCAGTTCTTC.